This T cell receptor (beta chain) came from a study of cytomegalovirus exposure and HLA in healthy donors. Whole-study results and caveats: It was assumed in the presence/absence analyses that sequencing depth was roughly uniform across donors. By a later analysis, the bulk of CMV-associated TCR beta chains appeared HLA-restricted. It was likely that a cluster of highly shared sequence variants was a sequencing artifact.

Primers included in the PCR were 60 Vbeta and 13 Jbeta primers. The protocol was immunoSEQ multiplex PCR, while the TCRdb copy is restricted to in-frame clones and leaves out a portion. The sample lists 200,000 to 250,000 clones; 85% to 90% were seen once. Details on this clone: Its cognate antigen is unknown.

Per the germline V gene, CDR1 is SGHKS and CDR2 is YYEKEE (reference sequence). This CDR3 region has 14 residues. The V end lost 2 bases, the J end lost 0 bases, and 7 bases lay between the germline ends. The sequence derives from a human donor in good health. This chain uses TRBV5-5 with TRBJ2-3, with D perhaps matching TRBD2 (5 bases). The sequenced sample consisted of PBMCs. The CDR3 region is CASSFGVSTDTQYF. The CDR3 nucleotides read TGTGCCAGCAGCTTCGGGGTTAGCACAGATACGCAGTATTTT.